The 16 T cell receptor beta chains below come from one sample, sequenced in a study of blood T cell repertoires in COVID-19. Measured with immunoSEQ multiplex PCR; TCRdb has only the in-frame clones, and not every one. The repertoire holds about 130,000 clones, roughly four fifths seen once, with roughly 10% in the top ten. Material: peripheral blood. Receptor source: a human donor in a cohort sampled during active COVID-19.

The table lists this clone with many counts. The V and J genes are TRBV7-9 and TRBJ2-7, with D possibly TRBD2 on 5 matching bases. The CDR3 consists of 13 residues. Germline-derived CDR1 and CDR2 are SEHNR and FQNEAQ (reference sequence). V was cut by 6 bases and J by 2 bases, with 11 bases left in between. CDR3 amino acids: CASRPEGAYEQYF. The CDR3, as DNA: TGTGCCAGCAGACCCGAGGGCGCCTACGAGCAGTACTTC.

The genes are TRBV19 and TRBJ1-1; no firm D call. CDR3 size: 12 residues. CDR1 LNHDA and CDR2 SQIVND come from the germline V gene (reference sequence). The germline V and J ends were trimmed by 5 bases and 6 bases, with 10 bases remaining between them. For the CDR3, the DNA is TGTGCCAGTAGTGGCGGAAAACCTGAAGCTTTCTTT. It specifies CASSGGKPEAFF.

The V call is TRBV2, the J call TRBJ1-3; D is uncertain. The CDR3 totals 15 residues. V was shortened by 1 base and J by 0 bases, with 7 bases between the two germline ends. Germline loops: CDR1 SNHLY, CDR2 FYNNEI. The CDR3 nucleotides read TGTGCCAGCAGTGAAGTTAGAGGCTCTGGAAACACCATATATTTT. Residues: CASSEVRGSGNTIYF. Looking up the rest from reference TRBV2 and TRBJ1-3 gives the full variable domain: EPEVTQTPSHQVTQMGQEVILRCVPISNHLYFYWYRQILGQKVEFLVSFYNNEISEKSEIFDDQFSVERPDGSNFTLKIRSTKLEDSAMYFCASSEVRGSGNTIYFGEGSWLTVV.

The chain joins TRBV7-3 to TRBJ2-3; a weak D match, TRBD1 (5 bases). CDR3 size: 13 residues. V was trimmed by 9 bases and J by 4 bases, leaving 14 bases between them. Germline values: CDR1 SGHTA, CDR2 FQGTGA. The DNA for the CDR3 is TGTGCCAGAATCTCCAGGGCCCCAGATACGCAGTATTTT. This codes for CARISRAPDTQYF.

V is TRBV5-1 and J is TRBJ2-7; D is perhaps TRBD2 (6 bases). With 4 bases removed from V and 3 bases from J, the gap between germline ends came to 8 bases. The CDR3 consists of 12 residues. Germline V CDR1 and CDR2: SGHRS, YFSETQ. CDR3 sequence (DNA): TGCGCCAGCAGCCCAGCGGGCTACGAGCAGTACTTC. Protein: CASSPAGYEQYF.

J is TRBJ1-2 and V is TRBV10-3, with TRBD1 identical over 9 bases. CDR3 length: 13 residues. V lost 6 bases to trimming and J lost 6 bases; unmatched junction nucleotides: 5. Germline lookup yields CDR1 ENHRY and CDR2 SYGVKD. The CDR3 bases are TGTGCCATCAGCGTTACAGGGGGCGATGGCTACACCTTC. It yields the protein CAISVTGGDGYTF.

The rearrangement joins TRBV5-1 to TRBJ2-5; 9 nucleotides match TRBD1. From germline, CDR1 is SGHRS and CDR2 YFSETQ. This CDR3 is built from 14 residues. V dropped 4 bases and J dropped 5; count of bases not matched to a gene: 6. CDR3 nucleotide sequence: TGCGCCAGCAGCCATGACGGGACAGGGGAGACCCAGTACTTC. Protein sequence: CASSHDGTGETQYF.

This clone has only a few counts. The chain uses TRBV2 and TRBJ1-1; TRBD1 matches 8 bases. Germline V lookup: CDR1 SNHLY, CDR2 FYNNEI. CDR3 length equals 15 residues. Trimming cost V 6 bases and J 5 bases; bases outside gene matches: 11. CDR3 in amino acids: CASSRQGLIYTEAFF. The CDR3 region has the DNA TGTGCCAGCAGCAGACAGGGGTTGATATATACTGAAGCTTTCTTT.

This sequence joins TRBV10-1 and TRBJ2-7; 13 nucleotides align to TRBD2. The CDR3 is 16 residues long. Germline assignment: CDR1 WNHNN and CDR2 SYGVQD (reference sequence). V shed 7 bases and J 0 bases; nucleotides not matched to a gene: 6. The CDR3 loop is CASTRLAGGFSYEQYF. The CDR3 DNA reads TGCGCCAGCACGCGACTAGCGGGGGGCTTCTCCTACGAGCAGTACTTC.

This clone was observed a few times. The genes are TRBV2 and TRBJ2-1; 11 nucleotides line up with TRBD1. The trim removed 6 bases at V and 0 bases at J, leaving 7 bases unmatched. The germline CDR1 and CDR2 sequences are SNHLY and FYNNEI. There are 17 residues in the CDR3. The DNA of the CDR3 is TGTGCCAGCAGATCCTCCGGGACAGGGGGCTCCTACAATGAGCAGTTCTTC. Residues: CASRSSGTGGSYNEQFF.

The V gene is TRBV11-3, the J gene TRBJ2-3; 7 nucleotides align to TRBD1. The CDR3 is made up of 15 amino acids. After removal of 1 base from V and 1 base from J, the junction contained 2 bases not matched to a gene. Germline CDR1 SGHNT, CDR2 YENEEA. DNA for the CDR3: TGTGCCAGCAGCTTAGGAGACAGGGGCACAGATACGCAGTATTTT. This gives the protein CASSLGDRGTDTQYF.

The gene calls are TRBV24-1 and TRBJ1-2; 8 bases agree with TRBD1. V lost 3 bases and J lost 1; bases outside the gene matches: 9. Germline V gene lookup returns CDR1 KGHDR and CDR2 SFDVKD. This CDR3 contains 17 residues. CDR3 protein: CATSDLGQEGVNYGYTF. In DNA, the CDR3 is TGTGCCACCAGTGATCTGGGACAGGAAGGGGTTAACTATGGCTACACCTTC.

The chain joins TRBV9 to TRBJ2-1, with TRBD1 matching 9 bases. Germline CDR1 SGDLS, CDR2 YYNGEE. The CDR3 extends over 15 amino acids. V was clipped by 1 base and J by 5 bases; unmatched bases: 4. The CDR3 bases are TGTGCCAGCAGCGTAACAGGGGGCATCAACAATGAGCAGTTCTTC. Its translation: CASSVTGGINNEQFF.

The chain links TRBV5-1 to TRBJ1-1; D is unclear. Germline lookup yields CDR1 SGHRS and CDR2 YFSETQ. The CDR3 has 12 residues. With 7 bases removed from V and 0 bases from J, the gap between germline ends came to 7 bases. The CDR3: CASGSMNTEAFF. As DNA, the CDR3 is TGCGCCAGCGGGAGCATGAACACTGAAGCTTTCTTT.

The genes are TRBV10-1 and TRBJ2-1; 7 nucleotides agree with TRBD2. The CDR3 loop spans 14 amino acids. The V gene's germline CDR1 is WNHNN and CDR2 SYGVQD (reference sequence). Trimming at V came to 3 bases and at J to 8 bases, leaving 7 bases not matched to a gene. This CDR3 is CASSESGEFDEQFF. For the CDR3, the DNA is TGCGCCAGCAGTGAAAGCGGGGAGTTCGATGAGCAGTTCTTC.

J is TRBJ1-1 and V is TRBV6-4; 8 bases are a match to TRBD1. J was trimmed by 3 bases and V by 5 bases; bases with no gene match: 8. From germline, CDR1 is MRHNA and CDR2 SNTAGT. This CDR3 is 15 amino acids long. The CDR3 reads CASSSSGQGDTEAFF. DNA for the CDR3: TGTGCCAGCAGTAGCTCAGGACAGGGTGACACTGAAGCTTTCTTT.